This is a list of T cell receptor beta chains from one sample in a study of blood T cell repertoires in COVID-19. Generated by immunoSEQ multiplex PCR, the TCRdb table keeps only in-frame clones and is missing some. Altogether 100,000 to 150,000 clones are present, about 80% being singletons, with the ten largest covering over 9.5%. Sequenced material: peripheral blood. The receptors were sampled from a man aged 55-75 years with acute or convalescent COVID-19. The CDR3 runs from the conserved cysteine through the conserved F or W. The D gene is left open where the match is weak. Expanded clones get a size class; other rows say once, few or many, or leave the size out.

clone_size j_call d_call v_call cdr3_aa cdr3_nt
- TRBJ2-3 TRBD2 TRBV29-1 CSVESASGRDTQYF TGCAGCGTTGAATCGGCTAGCGGGAGGGATACGCAGTATTTT
- TRBJ1-2 TRBD1 TRBV28 CASSSPGTGLFYGYTF TGTGCCAGCAGTTCCCCCGGGACAGGGTTGTTTTATGGCTACACCTTC
- TRBJ2-7 TRBD2 TRBV27 CASSKGHQREYNEQYF TGTGCCAGCAGTAAAGGACACCAGCGGGAGTATAACGAGCAGTACTTC
many TRBJ2-1 TRBD2 TRBV3-1/TRBV3-2 CASSQLLAVNEQFF TGTGCCAGCAGCCAATTGCTAGCGGTCAATGAGCAGTTCTTC
- TRBJ2-2 - TRBV10-3 CAISPGRGAGELFF TGTGCCATCAGCCCGGGGCGGGGTGCCGGGGAGCTGTTTTTT
once TRBJ2-7 - TRBV6-6 CASQTTVGYEQYF TGTGCCAGCCAGACTACCGTCGGGTACGAGCAGTACTTC
- TRBJ1-1 - TRBV9 CASSALTGPLTEAFF TGTGCCAGCAGCGCCCTTACAGGGCCCCTCACTGAAGCTTTCTTT
- TRBJ1-2 - TRBV6-5 CASSYAGAKNYGYTF TGTGCCAGCAGTTACGCAGGGGCCAAAAACTATGGCTACACCTTC
once TRBJ1-3 - TRBV2 CASSGESDTIYF TGTGCCAGCAGTGGGGAGAGTGACACCATATATTTT
- TRBJ2-3 TRBD2 TRBV7-3 CASSPVGGLAGDTDTQYF TGTGCCAGCAGCCCGGTCGGGGGACTAGCGGGAGACACAGATACGCAGTATTTT
- TRBJ1-1 - TRBV7-9 CASSTDKNTEAFF TGTGCCAGCAGCACGGACAAGAACACTGAAGCTTTCTTT
once TRBJ2-1 TRBD2 TRBV10-1 CASSESRLAGVDEQFF TGCGCCAGCAGTGAGTCACGGCTAGCGGGAGTCGATGAGCAGTTCTTC
- TRBJ2-4 TRBD1 TRBV25-1 CASGRQGLFHIQYF TGTGCCAGCGGCCGACAGGGGCTTTTTCACATTCAGTACTTC
- TRBJ1-2 - TRBV27 CASSLGGLGDGYTF TGTGCCAGCAGTTTGGGGGGGTTGGGCGATGGCTACACCTTC
- TRBJ2-1 TRBD1 TRBV6-5 CASQGQGNYNEQFF TGTGCCAGCCAGGGACAGGGAAACTACAATGAGCAGTTCTTC
- TRBJ2-1 - TRBV28 CASSLKPPERFF TGTGCCAGCAGTTTAAAGCCCCCCGAACGGTTCTTC
- TRBJ1-3 - TRBV5-1 CASSLAGGAGNTIYF TGCGCCAGCAGCTTGGCCGGAGGGGCCGGAAACACCATATATTTT
once TRBJ2-1 - TRBV9 CASSVGGQSYNEQFF TGTGCCAGCAGCGTAGGAGGACAGTCCTACAATGAGCAGTTCTTC
- TRBJ1-1 TRBD1 TRBV7-8 CASSSSVTGLTEAFF TGTGCCAGCAGCTCCTCCGTGACAGGGCTCACTGAAGCTTTCTTT
- TRBJ2-1 - TRBV30 CACHPATSQYNEQFF TGTGCCTGCCACCCGGCCACTAGCCAATACAATGAGCAGTTCTTC
- TRBJ2-7 - TRBV30 CAWAHRDGYYEQYF TGTGCCTGGGCCCACAGGGACGGATACTACGAGCAGTACTTC
- TRBJ1-4 - TRBV9 CASSPGLTDEKLFF TGTGCCAGCAGCCCAGGGTTGACCGATGAAAAACTGTTTTTT
- TRBJ1-1 - TRBV18 CASSPKGGTTNTEAFF TGTGCCAGCTCACCCAAGGGGGGGACAACGAACACTGAAGCTTTCTTT
- TRBJ2-7 - TRBV6-5 CASESYEQYF TGTGCCAGCGAGTCCTACGAGCAGTACTTC
- TRBJ2-5 - TRBV3-1/TRBV3-2 CASSQEVAGGRETQYF TGTGCCAGCAGCCAAGAAGTGGCAGGGGGGAGGGAGACCCAGTACTTC
- TRBJ2-1 TRBD1 TRBV19 CASSDLGTGGDEGQFF TGTGCCAGTAGCGACCTCGGGACAGGGGGGGACGAAGGGCAGTTCTTC
- TRBJ1-4 - TRBV7-9 CASSLVTWGVPNEKLFF TGTGCCAGCAGCTTAGTGACGTGGGGGGTACCTAATGAAAAACTGTTTTTT
- TRBJ2-7 - TRBV9 CASSVSGISYEQYF TGTGCCAGCAGCGTATCCGGGATCTCCTACGAGCAGTACTTC
few TRBJ2-2 - TRBV24-1 CATSDFFRGSDTGELFF TGTGCCACCAGTGATTTTTTTCGGGGGTCGGACACCGGGGAGCTGTTTTTT
- TRBJ1-2 - TRBV27 CASSWARASYGYTF TGTGCCAGCAGTTGGGCCAGGGCATCCTATGGCTACACCTTC
- TRBJ1-2 - TRBV28 CASSLGPSIWGYTF TGTGCCAGCAGTTTAGGGCCCTCTATTTGGGGCTACACCTTC
- TRBJ1-4 TRBD1 TRBV28 CASSDGTAPEKLFF TGTGCCAGCAGTGACGGGACAGCCCCTGAAAAACTGTTTTTT
- TRBJ2-7 TRBD2 TRBV7-9 CASSWGAGGPYEQYF TGTGCCAGCAGCTGGGGGGCGGGAGGCCCCTACGAGCAGTACTTC
- TRBJ2-7 - TRBV11-3 CASSSSITGSGYEQYF TGTGCCAGCAGTTCATCTATAACAGGGTCCGGCTACGAGCAGTACTTC
few TRBJ1-5 TRBD1 TRBV19 CASSDRGQPQHF TGTGCCAGTAGCGACAGGGGTCAGCCCCAGCATTTT
- TRBJ2-2 TRBD1 TRBV29-1 CSVQTGMNTGELFF TGCAGCGTTCAGACAGGGATGAACACCGGGGAGCTGTTTTTT
- TRBJ1-1 - TRBV29-1 CSVEGTGAEAFF TGCAGCGTTGAAGGGACCGGGGCTGAAGCTTTCTTT